Below, 11 T cell receptor beta chains from the same sample are listed, as sequenced in a study of blood T cells in healthy people across ages. With a J-beta primer mix and a sample-barcoded 5' primer, a second PCR ran 7 to 11 cycles. One entry per CDR3 protein results from TCRdb running MiXCR on the 5' RACE reads. The sample holds approximately 1.5 million distinct CDR3 sequences; 42% are singletons and the top ten take about 3.8%. The sample comprised blood. The receptor source for this set is a woman aged 18-29 years in good health.

The chain joins TRBV13 to TRBJ2-3, with D tentatively TRBD2 (5 bases). With 3 bases removed from V and 4 bases from J, the gap between germline ends came to 14 bases. The germline V gene encodes CDR1 PRHDT and CDR2 FYEKMQ (reference sequence). This CDR3 has 15 residues. The CDR3 here is CASSFTSHGADTQYF. CDR3 in DNA: TGTGCCAGCAGCTTTACGTCTCACGGGGCAGATACGCAGTATTTT.

The chain links TRBV28 to TRBJ2-1, with D hard to call. CDR1 and CDR2 from the germline V gene are MDHEN and SYDVKM. The CDR3 spans 16 residues. Trimming stripped 0 bases from V and 1 base from J, with 10 bases between. CDR3 nucleotides: TGTGCCAGCAGTTTATGGGACGGTAGGTCCTACAATGAGCAGTTCTTC. Protein: CASSLWDGRSYNEQFF. Full variable domain (remainder filled in from reference TRBV28 and TRBJ2-1): DVKVTQSSRYLVKRTGEKVFLECVQDMDHENMFWYRQDPGLGLRLIYFSYDVKMKEKGDIPEGYSVSREKKERFSLILESASTNQTSMYLCASSLWDGRSYNEQFFGPGTRLTVL.

The gene calls are TRBV15 and TRBJ2-7, with 7 bases fitting TRBD1. Unmatched junction bases numbered 7, after V lost 0 bases and J lost 2 bases. The germline CDR1 and CDR2 sequences are LNHNV and YYDKDF (reference sequence). The CDR3 loop spans 16 amino acids. The CDR3 spells CATSRDVDRAPYEQYF. The CDR3 coding sequence is TGTGCCACCAGCAGAGATGTCGACAGGGCCCCCTACGAGCAGTACTTC.

The chain uses TRBV29-1 and TRBJ1-2, with unresolved D. The germline V gene has CDR1 SQVTM and CDR2 ANQGSEA. CDR3 length equals 13 residues. Trimming left V 5 bases short and J 2 bases short, with 12 bases between. The CDR3 protein is CSVSGRLNYGYTF. The CDR3 DNA reads as TGCAGCGTTTCGGGAAGGCTAAACTATGGCTACACCTTC. Combining the CDR3 with reference TRBV29-1 and TRBJ1-2 gives the whole variable domain SAVISQKPSRDICQRGTSLTIQCQVDSQVTMMFWYRQQPGQSLTLIATANQGSEATYESGFVIDKFPISRPNLTFSTLTVSNMSPEDSSIYLCSVSGRLNYGYTFGSGTRLTVV.

The rearrangement joins TRBV6-5 to TRBJ2-7; D unresolved. Trimming removed 0 bases at V and 5 bases at J, with 8 bases between. Germline V CDR1 and CDR2: MNHEY, SVGAGI. The CDR3 consists of 13 residues. Written as DNA, the CDR3 is TGTGCCAGCAGTTACTCCCCGCGCCACGAGCAGTACTTC. Residues: CASSYSPRHEQYF.

The rearrangement uses TRBV18 and TRBJ1-1; 8 bases fit TRBD1. V was clipped by 2 bases and J by 4 bases; unmatched bases: 6. The germline V gene encodes CDR1 KGHSH and CDR2 LQKENI. CDR3 length: 15 amino acids. The CDR3, as DNA: TGTGCCAGCTCACCATATCACAGGGGGGCCACTGAAGCTTTCTTT. Translating gives CASSPYHRGATEAFF.

This clonotype was detected only a few times. The chain carries TRBV5-1 and TRBJ1-2; D is uncertain. V lost 3 bases to trimming and J lost 2 bases, with 11 bases between them. The germline CDR1 and CDR2 sequences are SGHRS and YFSETQ. There are 14 residues in the CDR3. The CDR3 protein is CASSSLEGNYGYTF. The CDR3 DNA sequence: TGCGCCAGCAGCTCGCTTGAAGGGAACTATGGCTACACCTTC.

This clonotype appeared a few times. The chain has TRBV11-2 and TRBJ2-5, with 10 bases matching TRBD2. V trimming: 5 bases; J trimming: 3 bases; junction bases outside the gene matches: 24. CDR3 length: 21 amino acids. CDR1 and CDR2 (germline): SGHAT, FQNNGV. CDR3 amino acids: CASSPRGSGGTTAILKETQYF. For the CDR3, the DNA is TGTGCCAGCAGCCCCCGAGGTAGCGGGGGGACAACGGCCATCTTGAAAGAGACCCAGTACTTC. Combining the CDR3 with reference TRBV11-2 and TRBJ2-5 gives the whole variable domain EAGVAQSPRYKIIEKRQSVAFWCNPISGHATLYWYQQILGQGPKLLIQFQNNGVVDDSQLPKDRFSAERLKGVDSTLKIQPAKLEDSAVYLCASSPRGSGGTTAILKETQYFGPGTRLLVL.

This clonotype was seen a handful of times. DNA for the CDR3: TGTGCCAGCAGTGGATCCCCTTTCTATGGCTACACCTTC. Protein: CASSGSPFYGYTF. The gene calls are TRBV27 and TRBJ1-2; D is unclear. This CDR3 spans 13 amino acids. Per the germline V gene, CDR1 is MNHEY and CDR2 is SMNVEV (reference sequence). Trimming cost V 5 bases and J 4 bases, with 11 bases left between them.

The chain joins TRBV28 to TRBJ1-5; perhaps TRBD1 as D (6 bases). CDR1 is MDHEN, CDR2 SYDVKM, per germline. The CDR3 is made up of 15 amino acids. Trimming shortened V by 6 bases and J by 4 bases, and 16 bases separated the two germline ends. The CDR3 here is CASREGVLGNQPQHF. In DNA form, the CDR3 reads TGTGCCAGCAGGGAGGGGGTTTTGGGAAATCAGCCCCAGCATTTT.

A few counts support this clonotype. The rearrangement links TRBV4-1 to TRBJ1-2, with 7 bases fitting TRBD1. The germline V gene has CDR1 MGHRA and CDR2 YSYEKL. V shed 1 base and J 8 bases; nucleotides not matched to a gene: 16. The CDR3 is 17 amino acids. The CDR3 spells CASSQVGALDRDHGYTF. DNA of the CDR3: TGCGCCAGCAGCCAAGTGGGGGCTTTAGACAGGGACCACGGCTACACCTTC.